Listed here is a single TCR beta chain. The antigen remains undetermined. Using immunoSEQ multiplex PCR, the repertoire was profiled, and TCRdb retains in-frame clones only, with some absent. Among about 340,000 clones listed, around 67% were seen once. The data derive from a study of shared clonotypes between healthy human individuals. Findings and caveats of the study: Across subsets, estimated richness was generally greater for naive than for memory populations.

CDR3 length equals 14 residues. In germline, CDR1 is SGHVS, CDR2 FQNEAQ. V shed 5 bases and J 2 bases; nucleotides not matched to a gene: 5. Specimen: memory CD4+ T cells sorted from blood. Subset described: CD45RA-negative fraction. The chain joins TRBV7-8 to TRBJ2-7; 8 bases map to TRBD2. The clonotype comes from a man aged 25 to 45 in good health. The CDR3 sequence: CASSTRTSTYEQYF. The CDR3 DNA reads as TGTGCCAGCAGCACTCGGACTAGCACCTACGAGCAGTACTTC.